This T cell receptor (beta chain) was recovered during a study of shared T cell receptors in the human thymus. Measured with immunoSEQ multiplex PCR; TCRdb has only the in-frame clones, and not every one. Among fewer than 700,000 clones listed, around 89% were seen once. These same data were also listed under a study on human thymus T cells. That work states: Thymic resections from corrective heart surgery supplied the tissue. Usage of V and J genes appeared biased in thymic and blood repertoires.

The TCR sequence derives from a boy under two years old with a congenital heart defect. Sequencing used thymocytes.

CDR3 nucleotides: TGCGCCAGCCCCCCGGGACTAGCGGGTTCTAGAAGGGTTTACGAGCAGTACTTC. This encodes CASPPGLAGSRRVYEQYF. This rearrangement joins TRBV10-1 to TRBJ2-7, with 12 bases that match TRBD2. Germline assignment: CDR1 WNHNN and CDR2 SYGVQD (reference sequence). The trim removed 8 bases at V and 4 bases at J, leaving 18 bases unmatched. This CDR3 has 18 amino acids.